A selection of T cell receptor beta chains follows, all from one sample in a study of T cell repertoires in cytomegalovirus infection. Which antigens these TCRs recognize remains unknown. TCRdb independently ran MiXCR on the reads; one entry per CDR3 protein. The sample gives approximately 110,000 distinct CDR3 sequences, around 32% of which show up once; around 54% is in the top ten. The sample consisted of CD8+ T cells from cultured PBMCs, taken from culture after CMV antigen stimulation. These TCRs come from a human donor in good health (CMV status not recorded). Some clones in this sample may be carry-over from other donors' samples. Each CDR3 is given with its conserved first and last residue. D genes are given only for firm matches. Clone size is stated in some rows and not others, as once, few, many or a class when expanded.

j_gene: TRBJ2-1; abundance: -; v_gene: TRBV6-2/TRBV6-3; d_gene: -; CDR3nt: TGTGCCAGCAGTTACGGGTCGCATGAGCAGTTCTTC; CDR3aa: CASSYGSHEQFF
j_gene: TRBJ1-5; abundance: -; v_gene: TRBV28; d_gene: -; CDR3nt: TGTGCCAGCAGTCCAGCGCCGGCAGGCAAACAGCCCCAGCATTTT; CDR3aa: CASSPAPAGKQPQHF
j_gene: TRBJ2-2; abundance: many; v_gene: TRBV12-5; d_gene: -; CDR3nt: TGTGCTAGTGGTTTGGTAATCGGGGGTGTCGGGGAGCTGTTTTTT; CDR3aa: CASGLVIGGVGELFF
j_gene: TRBJ1-1; abundance: few; v_gene: TRBV6-1; d_gene: -; CDR3nt: TGTGCCAGCAGTGAAGGACAAACTCCTGAAGCTTTCTTT; CDR3aa: CASSEGQTPEAFF
j_gene: TRBJ2-7; abundance: few; v_gene: TRBV12-3/TRBV12-4; d_gene: -; CDR3nt: TGTGCCAGCAGTTTATCGGCAGACCCGGACCCCGGGGAGCAGTACTTC; CDR3aa: CASSLSADPDPGEQYF
j_gene: TRBJ1-4; abundance: many; v_gene: TRBV6-1; d_gene: -; CDR3nt: TGTGCCAGCAGCCGAGTCCCCGGCTGGAGTGAAAAACTGTTTTTT; CDR3aa: CASSRVPGWSEKLFF
j_gene: TRBJ1-2; abundance: -; v_gene: TRBV19; d_gene: -; CDR3nt: TGTGCCAGTACTCCAGACAGACCCTCGGCCAACTATGGCTACACCTTC; CDR3aa: CASTPDRPSANYGYTF
j_gene: TRBJ2-3; abundance: -; v_gene: TRBV6-2/TRBV6-3; d_gene: -; CDR3nt: TGTGCCAGCAGGGGGGGGGCCACAGATACGCAGTATTTT; CDR3aa: CASRGGATDTQYF
j_gene: TRBJ2-4; abundance: -; v_gene: TRBV20-1; d_gene: TRBD2; CDR3nt: TGCAGTGCTAGAGGACTAGCGGGAAACATTCAGTACTTC; CDR3aa: CSARGLAGNIQYF
j_gene: TRBJ1-1; abundance: few; v_gene: TRBV6-1; d_gene: -; CDR3nt: TGTGCCAGCAGTCCCGGGGGAGGGGTTGCTGAAGCTTTCTTT; CDR3aa: CASSPGGGVAEAFF
j_gene: TRBJ2-4; abundance: -; v_gene: TRBV28; d_gene: -; CDR3nt: TGTGCCAGCAGTTTTGGGCGGTCTCAGTACTTC; CDR3aa: CASSFGRSQYF
j_gene: TRBJ2-7; abundance: -; v_gene: TRBV28; d_gene: -; CDR3nt: TGTGCCAGCAGTTACTCAGGACTCACCTACGAGCAGTACTTC; CDR3aa: CASSYSGLTYEQYF
j_gene: TRBJ2-7; abundance: few; v_gene: TRBV10-3; d_gene: TRBD1; CDR3nt: TGTGCCATCAGTGAGTCTGGGACAGATCCCTACGAGCAGTACTTC; CDR3aa: CAISESGTDPYEQYF
j_gene: TRBJ2-1; abundance: -; v_gene: TRBV20-1; d_gene: -; CDR3nt: TGCAGTGCTAGAGAACTCCCCTTTGCCTACAATGAGCAGTTCTTC; CDR3aa: CSARELPFAYNEQFF
j_gene: TRBJ2-2; abundance: -; v_gene: TRBV10-3; d_gene: -; CDR3nt: TGTGCCACCCTACGGGACGTAAACACCGGGGAGCTGTTTTTT; CDR3aa: CATLRDVNTGELFF
j_gene: TRBJ2-3; abundance: -; v_gene: TRBV28; d_gene: -; CDR3nt: TGTGCCAGCAGATTTGTGGCGGGGGCCACAGATACGCAGTATTTT; CDR3aa: CASRFVAGATDTQYF
j_gene: TRBJ2-1; abundance: -; v_gene: TRBV19; d_gene: -; CDR3nt: TGTGCCAGTAGTATAGTCCAGGTCTCCTACAATGAGCAGTTCTTC; CDR3aa: CASSIVQVSYNEQFF
j_gene: TRBJ2-1; abundance: few; v_gene: TRBV5-1; d_gene: TRBD2; CDR3nt: TGCGCCAGCAGCTTGGATCCAGGGAGGGTTCTCTTGGCCTACAATGAGCAGTTCTTC; CDR3aa: CASSLDPGRVLLAYNEQFF
j_gene: TRBJ2-5; abundance: -; v_gene: TRBV7-9; d_gene: -; CDR3nt: TGTGCCAGCAGCGACGGGGACGCAGCAGGGTACTTC; CDR3aa: CASSDGDAAGYF
j_gene: TRBJ1-4; abundance: -; v_gene: TRBV2; d_gene: -; CDR3nt: TGTGCCAGCAGTGACTTAGGAAAACTGTTTTTT; CDR3aa: CASSDLGKLFF
j_gene: TRBJ1-1; abundance: many; v_gene: TRBV7-2; d_gene: -; CDR3nt: TGTGCCAGCAGCTCCAGAGGGACATGGGAGAAAGCAGACTCGGGGACTGAAGCTTTCTTT; CDR3aa: CASSSRGTWEKADSGTEAFF
j_gene: TRBJ2-7; abundance: -; v_gene: TRBV6-2/TRBV6-3; d_gene: TRBD1; CDR3nt: TGTGCCAGCAGTTACAGGCGGCAGGGGGCCCACGAGCAGTACTTC; CDR3aa: CASSYRRQGAHEQYF
j_gene: TRBJ1-5; abundance: -; v_gene: TRBV7-6; d_gene: TRBD1; CDR3nt: TGTGCCAGCAGCCAAGACAGGGGGCATAGACGTCAGCCCCAGCATTTT; CDR3aa: CASSQDRGHRRQPQHF
j_gene: TRBJ2-7; abundance: few; v_gene: TRBV7-9; d_gene: -; CDR3nt: TGTGCCAGCACCGGCCGGGCGGCGCTTAGCTCCTACGAGCAGTACTTC; CDR3aa: CASTGRAALSSYEQYF
j_gene: TRBJ2-1; abundance: -; v_gene: TRBV19; d_gene: TRBD1; CDR3nt: TGTGCCAGTAGTGCCACAGGGGATGGTGAGCAGTTCTTC; CDR3aa: CASSATGDGEQFF
j_gene: TRBJ2-1; abundance: -; v_gene: TRBV12-3/TRBV12-4; d_gene: TRBD2; CDR3nt: TGTGCCAGCAGTCCCCCGGGACTAGCGTACAATGAGCAGTTCTTC; CDR3aa: CASSPPGLAYNEQFF
j_gene: TRBJ1-4; abundance: -; v_gene: TRBV5-4; d_gene: -; CDR3nt: TGTGCCAGCAGCTTGGGGCGGGACGGCGAAAAACTGTTTTTT; CDR3aa: CASSLGRDGEKLFF
j_gene: TRBJ2-1; abundance: few; v_gene: TRBV15; d_gene: TRBD2; CDR3nt: TGTGCCACCAGCAGAGAACTAGCGGGGGACGAGCAGTTCTTC; CDR3aa: CATSRELAGDEQFF
j_gene: TRBJ2-5; abundance: -; v_gene: TRBV5-5; d_gene: TRBD1; CDR3nt: TGTGCCAGCAACCAGGGACAGGGGGCCTATGAGACCCAGTACTTC; CDR3aa: CASNQGQGAYETQYF
j_gene: TRBJ2-3; abundance: -; v_gene: TRBV11-2; d_gene: TRBD2; CDR3nt: TGTGCCAGCAGCTTAGGGCGGGGGGGCCGTAACACAGATACGCAGTATTTT; CDR3aa: CASSLGRGGRNTDTQYF
j_gene: TRBJ2-1; abundance: -; v_gene: TRBV7-6; d_gene: TRBD1; CDR3nt: TGTGCCAGCAGCCGCGGGTGGGACAGGGGCCGGAATGAGCAGTTCTTC; CDR3aa: CASSRGWDRGRNEQFF
j_gene: TRBJ2-7; abundance: few; v_gene: TRBV7-2; d_gene: TRBD2; CDR3nt: TGTGCCAGCAGCTTAGCGCGGGGGGGGCCCTACGAGCAGTACTTC; CDR3aa: CASSLARGGPYEQYF
j_gene: TRBJ2-1; abundance: -; v_gene: TRBV4-1; d_gene: TRBD1; CDR3nt: TGCGCCAGCAGCAGATCACAGGGGGCGCAAAATGAGCAGTTCTTC; CDR3aa: CASSRSQGAQNEQFF
j_gene: TRBJ2-1; abundance: -; v_gene: TRBV6-5; d_gene: -; CDR3nt: TGTGCCAGCAGTGACATAGAAAATGAGCAGTTCTTC; CDR3aa: CASSDIENEQFF
j_gene: TRBJ2-7; abundance: few; v_gene: TRBV6-2/TRBV6-3; d_gene: -; CDR3nt: -; CDR3aa: CASSSSDLIYEQYF
j_gene: TRBJ1-2; abundance: -; v_gene: TRBV29-1; d_gene: -; CDR3nt: TGCAGCGTGAATGGAGCAGGGAATTTGGAAGGCTACACCTTC; CDR3aa: CSVNGAGNLEGYTF
j_gene: TRBJ1-4; abundance: -; v_gene: TRBV7-4; d_gene: TRBD1; CDR3nt: TGTGCCAGCAGCTTGCGACAGGGAGGACGAGAAAAACTGTTTTTT; CDR3aa: CASSLRQGGREKLFF
j_gene: TRBJ1-1; abundance: few; v_gene: TRBV7-9; d_gene: TRBD1; CDR3nt: TGTGCCAGCAGAGGTTTGGGGACAGGTCTAACTGAAGCTTTCTTT; CDR3aa: CASRGLGTGLTEAFF
j_gene: TRBJ2-5; abundance: -; v_gene: TRBV18; d_gene: -; CDR3nt: TGTGCCAGCTCACCAAGGATCTCACAGGGCACCCAAGAGACCCAGTACTTC; CDR3aa: CASSPRISQGTQETQYF
j_gene: TRBJ2-1; abundance: few; v_gene: TRBV7-8; d_gene: -; CDR3nt: TGTGCCAGCAGCTCGCTGGGACTGGGACAGAAAAATGAGCAGTTCTTC; CDR3aa: CASSSLGLGQKNEQFF
j_gene: TRBJ1-1; abundance: -; v_gene: TRBV14; d_gene: -; CDR3nt: TGTGCCAGCAGCCTATCAGGACTTTTGGGTCGTGAAGCTTTCTTT; CDR3aa: CASSLSGLLGREAFF